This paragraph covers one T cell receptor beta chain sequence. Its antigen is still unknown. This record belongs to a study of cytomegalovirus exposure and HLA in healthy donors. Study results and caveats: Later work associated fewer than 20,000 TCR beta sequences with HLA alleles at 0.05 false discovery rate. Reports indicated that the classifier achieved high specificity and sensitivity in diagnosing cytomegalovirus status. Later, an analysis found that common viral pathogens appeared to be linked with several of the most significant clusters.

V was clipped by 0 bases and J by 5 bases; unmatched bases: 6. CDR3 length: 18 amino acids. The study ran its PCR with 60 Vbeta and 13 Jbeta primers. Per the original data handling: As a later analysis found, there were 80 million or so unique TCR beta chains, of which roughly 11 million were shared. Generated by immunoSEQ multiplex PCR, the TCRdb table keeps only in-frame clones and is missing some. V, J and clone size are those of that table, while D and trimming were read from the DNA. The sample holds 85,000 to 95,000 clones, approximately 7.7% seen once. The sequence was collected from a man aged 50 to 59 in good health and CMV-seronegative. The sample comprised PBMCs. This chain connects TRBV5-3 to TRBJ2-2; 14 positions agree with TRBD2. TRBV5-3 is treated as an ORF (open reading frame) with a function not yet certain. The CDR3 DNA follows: TGTGCCAGAAGCTTGGGACTAGCGGGAGGGCCGTGTACCGGGGAGCTGTTTTTT. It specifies CARSLGLAGGPCTGELFF.